Detailed here is one T cell receptor beta chain. The V gene's germline CDR1 is SEHNR and CDR2 FQNEAQ (reference sequence). This CDR3 spans 13 amino acids. Trimming took 1 base from V and 10 from J, leaving 10 bases between them. TCRdb keeps only in-frame clones here, not all; method: immunoSEQ multiplex PCR. The table has 220,000 or so clones, roughly 89% seen once; the top ten hold 5.5% to 6.5%. This specimen belongs to a study of blood T cell repertoires in COVID-19. Study in general: COVID-19 samples collected from the United States, Italy and Spain covered acute and convalescent phases.

The sequence derives from a man in his fifties or sixties who had recovered from COVID-19. Sequenced: peripheral blood. The genes are TRBV7-9 and TRBJ1-4; D unresolved. This chain's CDR3 is CASSLGWPPKLFF. DNA for the CDR3: TGTGCCAGCAGCTTAGGCTGGCCGCCAAAACTGTTTTTT.